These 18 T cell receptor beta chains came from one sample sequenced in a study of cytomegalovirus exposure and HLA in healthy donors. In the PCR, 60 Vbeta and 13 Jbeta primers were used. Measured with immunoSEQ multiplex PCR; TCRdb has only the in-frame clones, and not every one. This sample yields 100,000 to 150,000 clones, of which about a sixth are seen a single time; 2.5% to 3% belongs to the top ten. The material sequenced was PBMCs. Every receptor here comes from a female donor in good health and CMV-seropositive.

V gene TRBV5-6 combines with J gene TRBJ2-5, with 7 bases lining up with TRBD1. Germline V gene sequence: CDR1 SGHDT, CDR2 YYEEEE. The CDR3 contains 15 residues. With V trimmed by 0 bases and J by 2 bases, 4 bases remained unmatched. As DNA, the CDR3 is TGTGCCAGCAGCTTGGAAATGGACAGGCAAGAGACCCAGTACTTC. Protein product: CASSLEMDRQETQYF.

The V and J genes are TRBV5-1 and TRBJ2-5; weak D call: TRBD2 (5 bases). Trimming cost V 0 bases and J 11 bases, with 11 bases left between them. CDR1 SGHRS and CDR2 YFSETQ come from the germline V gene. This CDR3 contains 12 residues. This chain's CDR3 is CASSLGTREQYF. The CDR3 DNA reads TGCGCCAGCAGCTTGGGGACGAGGGAGCAGTACTTC.

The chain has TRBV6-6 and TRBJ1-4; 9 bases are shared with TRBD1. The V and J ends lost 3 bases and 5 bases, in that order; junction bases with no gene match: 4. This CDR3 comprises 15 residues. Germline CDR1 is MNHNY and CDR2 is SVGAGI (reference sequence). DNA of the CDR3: TGTGCCAGCAGTTATACCGGGACAGGGAATGAAAAACTGTTTTTT. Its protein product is CASSYTGTGNEKLFF.

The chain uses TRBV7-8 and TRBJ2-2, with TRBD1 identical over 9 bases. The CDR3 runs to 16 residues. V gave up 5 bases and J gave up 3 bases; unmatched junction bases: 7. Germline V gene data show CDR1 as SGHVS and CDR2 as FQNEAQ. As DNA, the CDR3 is TGTGCCAGCAGCCCACAGGGGGCCCGGTACACCGGGGAGCTGTTTTTT. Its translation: CASSPQGARYTGELFF.

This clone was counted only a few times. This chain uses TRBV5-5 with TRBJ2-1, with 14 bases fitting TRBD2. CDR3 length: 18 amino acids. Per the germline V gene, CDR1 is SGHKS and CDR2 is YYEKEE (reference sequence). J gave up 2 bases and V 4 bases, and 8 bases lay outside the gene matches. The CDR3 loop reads CASSGGLAGGGAYNEQFF. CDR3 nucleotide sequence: TGTGCCAGCAGCGGCGGACTAGCGGGAGGAGGCGCCTACAATGAGCAGTTCTTC. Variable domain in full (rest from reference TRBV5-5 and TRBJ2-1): DAGVTQSPTHLIKTRGQQVTLRCSPISGHKSVSWYQQVLGQGPQFIFQYYEKEERGRGNFPDRFSARQFPNYSSELNVNALLLGDSALYLCASSGGLAGGGAYNEQFFGPGTRLTVL.

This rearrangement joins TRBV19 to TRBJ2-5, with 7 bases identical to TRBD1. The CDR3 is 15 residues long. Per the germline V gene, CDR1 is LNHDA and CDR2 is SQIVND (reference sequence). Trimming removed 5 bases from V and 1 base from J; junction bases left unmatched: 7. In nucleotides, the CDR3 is TGTGCCAGTAGTCCTAGCAGGGGGTTCCAAGAGACCCAGTACTTC. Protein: CASSPSRGFQETQYF. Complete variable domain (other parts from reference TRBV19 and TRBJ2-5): DGGITQSPKYLFRKEGQNVTLSCEQNLNHDAMYWYRQDPGQGLRLIYYSQIVNDFQKGDIAEGYSVSREKKESFPLTVTSAQKNPTAFYLCASSPSRGFQETQYFGPGTRLLVL.

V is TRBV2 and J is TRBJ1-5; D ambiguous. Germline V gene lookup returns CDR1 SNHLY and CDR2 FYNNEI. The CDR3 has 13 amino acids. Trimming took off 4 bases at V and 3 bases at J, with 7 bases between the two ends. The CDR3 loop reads CASSVVYNQPQHF. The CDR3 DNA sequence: TGTGCCAGCAGTGTAGTTTACAATCAGCCCCAGCATTTT.

The DNA for the CDR3 is TGTGCCAGCAGGTTTTCTGGCGGCTACACCTTC. This codes for CASRFSGGYTF. The V and J genes are TRBV6-5 and TRBJ1-2; D not certain. The germline CDR1 and CDR2 sequences are MNHEY and SVGAGI. This CDR3 is 11 amino acids long. The V end lost 6 bases, the J end lost 8 bases, and 10 bases lay between the germline ends.

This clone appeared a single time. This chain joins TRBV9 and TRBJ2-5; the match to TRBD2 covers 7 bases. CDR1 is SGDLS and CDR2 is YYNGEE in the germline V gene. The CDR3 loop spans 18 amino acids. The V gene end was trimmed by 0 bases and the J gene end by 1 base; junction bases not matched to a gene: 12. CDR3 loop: CASSVGSSSWGGQETQYF. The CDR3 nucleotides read TGTGCCAGCAGCGTAGGGAGCAGTTCGTGGGGGGGCCAAGAGACCCAGTACTTC.

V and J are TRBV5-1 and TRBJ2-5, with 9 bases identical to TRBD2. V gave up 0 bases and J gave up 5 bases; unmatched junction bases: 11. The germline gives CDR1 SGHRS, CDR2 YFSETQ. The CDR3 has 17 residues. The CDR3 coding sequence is TGCGCCAGCAGCTTGGCCCAACAAGCGGGGGGCGGGGAGACCCAGTACTTC. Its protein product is CASSLAQQAGGGETQYF.

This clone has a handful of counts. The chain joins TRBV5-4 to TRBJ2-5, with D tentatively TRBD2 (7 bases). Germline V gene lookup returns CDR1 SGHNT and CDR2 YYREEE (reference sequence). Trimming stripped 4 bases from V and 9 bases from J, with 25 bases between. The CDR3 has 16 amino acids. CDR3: CASSAGTTSGEAAQYF. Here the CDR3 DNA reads TGTGCCAGCAGCGCGGGGACTACCTCAGGGGAAGCGGCCCAGTACTTC.

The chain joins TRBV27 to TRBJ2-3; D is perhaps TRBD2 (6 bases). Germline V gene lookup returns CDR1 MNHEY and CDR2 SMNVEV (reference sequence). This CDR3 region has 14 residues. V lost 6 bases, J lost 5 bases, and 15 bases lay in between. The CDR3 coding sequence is TGTGCCAGCAGGGGACCATGGGGAGGAGATACGCAGTATTTT. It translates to CASRGPWGGDTQYF.

The CDR3 reads CATSSKGRSRDSANTGELFF. The CDR3 bases are TGTGCCACCAGCAGTAAAGGGAGGTCGCGGGACAGCGCGAACACCGGGGAGCTGTTTTTT. The genes are TRBV15 and TRBJ2-2; D possibly corresponds to TRBD1 (7 bases). CDR1 is LNHNV, CDR2 YYDKDF, per germline (reference sequence). The CDR3 has 20 amino acids. V dropped 3 bases and J dropped 0 bases, with 23 bases sitting between them.

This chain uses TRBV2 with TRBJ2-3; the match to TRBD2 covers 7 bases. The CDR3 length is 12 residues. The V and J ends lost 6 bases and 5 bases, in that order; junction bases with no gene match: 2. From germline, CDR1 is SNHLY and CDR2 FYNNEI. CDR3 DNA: TGTGCCAGCAGGACTAGCCAAGATACGCAGTATTTT. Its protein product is CASRTSQDTQYF. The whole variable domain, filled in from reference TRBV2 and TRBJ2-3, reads EPEVTQTPSHQVTQMGQEVILRCVPISNHLYFYWYRQILGQKVEFLVSFYNNEISEKSEIFDDQFSVERPDGSNFTLKIRSTKLEDSAMYFCASRTSQDTQYFGPGTRLTVL.

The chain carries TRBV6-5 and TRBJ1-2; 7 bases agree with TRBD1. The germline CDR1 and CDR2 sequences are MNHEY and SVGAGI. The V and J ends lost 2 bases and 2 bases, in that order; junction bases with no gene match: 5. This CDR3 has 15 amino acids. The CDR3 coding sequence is TGTGCCAGCAGTTACAGCTACAGGGGCAACTATGGCTACACCTTC. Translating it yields CASSYSYRGNYGYTF.

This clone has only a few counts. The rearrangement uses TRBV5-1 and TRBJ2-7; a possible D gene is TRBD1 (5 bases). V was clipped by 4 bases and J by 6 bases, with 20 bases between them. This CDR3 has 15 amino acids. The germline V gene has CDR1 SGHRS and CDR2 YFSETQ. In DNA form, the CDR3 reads TGCGCCAGCAGCAGCCGAGAAAGGGGAAGGGGCGAGCAGTACTTC. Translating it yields CASSSRERGRGEQYF.

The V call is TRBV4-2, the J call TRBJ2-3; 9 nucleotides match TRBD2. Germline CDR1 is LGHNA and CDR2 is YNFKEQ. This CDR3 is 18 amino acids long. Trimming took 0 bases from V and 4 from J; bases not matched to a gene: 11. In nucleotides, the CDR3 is TGTGCCAGCAGCCAAGATTTGGGGACTAGCTTCTGGTCAGATACGCAGTATTTT. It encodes CASSQDLGTSFWSDTQYF.

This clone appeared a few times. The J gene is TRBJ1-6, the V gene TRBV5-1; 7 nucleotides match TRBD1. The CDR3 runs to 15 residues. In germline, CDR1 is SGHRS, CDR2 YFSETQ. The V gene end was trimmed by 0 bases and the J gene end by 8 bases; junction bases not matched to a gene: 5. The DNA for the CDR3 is TGCGCCAGCAGCTTGGGACGGGACAGATATTCACCCCTCCACTTT. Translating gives CASSLGRDRYSPLHF.